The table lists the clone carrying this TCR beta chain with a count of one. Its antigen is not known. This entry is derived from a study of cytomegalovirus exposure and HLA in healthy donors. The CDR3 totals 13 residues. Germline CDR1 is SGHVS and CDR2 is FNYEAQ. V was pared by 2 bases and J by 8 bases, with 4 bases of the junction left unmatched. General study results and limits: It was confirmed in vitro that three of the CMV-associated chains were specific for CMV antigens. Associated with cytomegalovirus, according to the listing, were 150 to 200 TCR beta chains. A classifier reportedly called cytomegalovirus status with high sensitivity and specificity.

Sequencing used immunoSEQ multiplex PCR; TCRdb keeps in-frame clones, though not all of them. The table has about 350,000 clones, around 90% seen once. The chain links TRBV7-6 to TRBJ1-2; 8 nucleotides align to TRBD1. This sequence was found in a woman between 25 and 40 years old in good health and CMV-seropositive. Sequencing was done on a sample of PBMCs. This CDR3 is CASSLQGAQGYTF. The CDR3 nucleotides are TGTGCCAGCAGCTTACAGGGGGCGCAGGGCTACACCTTC.